The 21 T cell receptor beta chains reported below all come from one sample, sequenced in a study of T cell clonality in common variable immunodeficiency. Using immunoSEQ multiplex PCR, the repertoire was profiled, and TCRdb retains in-frame clones only, with some absent. This sample carries around 32,000 clones and no singletons, and around 4.5% goes to the top ten. The sequenced material came from peripheral blood mononuclear cells. The receptors come from a person aged 18 to 75 in good health.

The table lists this clone with many counts. The missing CDR3 end, 3 residues past where the read stops, is filled in from the germline J gene. This chain links TRBV6-2 or TRBV6-3 with TRBJ1-6; 7 nucleotides line up with TRBD1. Germline V gene data show CDR1 as MNHEY and CDR2 as SVGEGT. V trimming: 2 bases; J trimming: 8 bases; junction bases outside the gene matches: 6. The CDR3 is made up of 15 amino acids. The sequenced part of the CDR3 DNA is TGTGCCAGCAGTTACCGTCCCCAGGGGGATTCACCC. Amino acids: CASSYRPQGDSP. The entire CDR3 reads CASSYRPQGDSPLHF.

This clone showed up just a few times. The sequence runs out 3 residues before the end of the CDR3; the remainder is reconstructed from the germline J gene. The chain employs TRBV10-2 and TRBJ2-5; weak D call: TRBD2 (5 bases). Trimming took off 3 bases at V and 7 bases at J, with 12 bases between the two ends. This CDR3 contains 13 residues. CDR1 and CDR2 (germline): WSHSY, SAAADI. CDR3 loop: CASSELEEGTQYF. Partial CDR3 DNA: TGCGCCAGCAGTGAATTAGAAGAGGGGACC.

This clone came up many times. Here the CDR3 reads CASSYLGGYEQYF. CDR3 DNA, as far as it was read: TGTGCCAGCTCATACCTCGGGGGTTACGAG. This chain joins TRBV18 and TRBJ2-7, with D perhaps TRBD2 (6 bases). The read terminates 3 residues before the CDR3 end, so the remaining end is supplied by the germline J gene. The germline V gene has CDR1 KGHSH and CDR2 LQKENI. This CDR3 contains 13 residues. V was shortened by 5 bases and J by 4 bases, with 12 bases between the two germline ends.

In this sample, this clone turned up many times. The sequence runs out 3 residues before the end of the CDR3; the remainder is reconstructed from the germline J gene. This chain connects TRBV5-1 to TRBJ2-7; TRBD1 might be the D (6 bases). V was clipped by 4 bases and J by 5 bases, with 16 bases between them. The CDR3 consists of 14 residues. The germline V gene has CDR1 SGHRS and CDR2 YFSETQ. The CDR3 spells CASSAQGVRDEQYF. The CDR3 DNA, read in part, is TGCGCCAGCAGCGCACAGGGAGTGAGGGACGAG.

This clone was recorded at least ten times. The read gets to within 3 residues of the CDR3 end, and the germline J gene fills in the rest. The rearrangement links TRBV28 to TRBJ1-1; D unresolved. The CDR3 extends over 12 amino acids. The germline gives CDR1 MDHEN, CDR2 SYDVKM. Trimming took off 5 bases at V and 0 bases at J, with 4 bases between the two ends. The DNA read from the CDR3 is TGTGCCAGCAGTCTTATGAACACTGAA. Translated, it gives CASSLMNTE. The CDR3, in full, reads CASSLMNTEAFF.

A remark on this clone: The CDR3 goes on 3 residues after the read ends, and that part is filled in from the germline J gene. This chain links TRBV19 with TRBJ2-2; 9 positions agree with TRBD1. The CDR3 is made up of 15 amino acids. Germline V gene sequence: CDR1 LNHDA, CDR2 SQIVND (reference sequence). CDR3 protein: CASRRTGATNEKLFF. The CDR3 DNA, read in part, is TGTGCCAGTAGAAGGACAGGGGCAACTAATGAAAAG.

This clone was seen ten or more times. Read coverage stops 3 residues before the CDR3 terminus; the germline J gene supplies the remainder. This sequence joins TRBV5-4 and TRBJ2-1; 7 bases map to TRBD2. The CDR3 spans 15 residues. In germline, CDR1 is SGHNT, CDR2 YYREEE (reference sequence). V lost 4 bases, J lost 4 bases, and 8 bases stayed unmatched. The covered CDR3 bases are TGTGCCAGCAGCCCCGGGACTACCTCTTACAATGAG. This sequence encodes CASSPGTTSYNE. The complete CDR3 protein is CASSPGTTSYNEQFF. Combining the CDR3 with reference TRBV5-4 and TRBJ2-1 gives the whole variable domain ETGVTQSPTHLIKTRGQQVTLRCSSQSGHNTVSWYQQALGQGPQFIFQYYREEENGRGNFPPRFSGLQFPNYSSELNVNALELDDSALYLCASSPGTTSYNEQFFGPGTRLTVL.

Concerning this clone itself: The read stops 3 residues short of the end of the CDR3; the missing end is completed from the germline J gene. This sequence joins TRBV11-3 and TRBJ2-1; 7 nucleotides align to TRBD1. This CDR3 has 15 amino acids. V lost 1 base to trimming and J lost 3 bases; unmatched junction nucleotides: 3. Germline loops: CDR1 SGHNT, CDR2 YENEEA. The CDR3 loop reads CASSLVRDSYNEQFF. The sequenced CDR3 bases are TGTGCCAGCAGCTTAGTCAGGGACAGCTACAATGAG.

This clone was picked up many times. CDR3: CASSLVIGELFF. The part of the CDR3 DNA that was read is TGTGCCAGCAGCTTGGTTATCGGGGAG. The V and J genes are TRBV5-6 and TRBJ2-2, with no clear D. The read terminates 3 residues before the CDR3 end, so the remaining end is supplied by the germline J gene. With 0 bases removed from V and 7 bases from J, the gap between germline ends came to 4 bases. This CDR3 has 12 amino acids. The germline V gene has CDR1 SGHDT and CDR2 YYEEEE.

This clone was detected a few times. The read ends 3 residues shy of where the CDR3 ends; the end is completed using the germline J gene. V is TRBV20-1 and J is TRBJ2-1, with 7 positions matching TRBD2. The CDR3 totals 14 residues. The germline V gene encodes CDR1 DFQATT and CDR2 SNEGSKA (reference sequence). After removal of 6 bases from V and 0 bases from J, the junction contained 5 bases not matched to a gene. The CDR3 loop reads CSAERTSSYNEQFF. CDR3 DNA, as far as it was read: TGCAGTGCCGAAAGGACTAGCTCCTACAATGAG.

This clone appeared many times. With the read ending 3 residues before the CDR3 end, the germline J gene is used to fill in that end. The same CDR3 also results from other DNA sequences found in this sample. The chain combines TRBV19 with TRBJ1-3, with TRBD1 as a possible D gene (5 bases). This CDR3 has 16 residues. CDR1 and CDR2 from the germline V gene are LNHDA and SQIVND (reference sequence). Trimming cost V 7 bases and J 4 bases, with 20 bases left between them. This CDR3 is CASTPSDSVAGNTIYF. The CDR3 bases that were read are TGTGCCAGTACTCCCTCAGACAGCGTTGCAGGAAACACC.

A note on this clone: The read terminates 3 residues before the CDR3 end, so the remaining end is supplied by the germline J gene. V gene TRBV30 combines with J gene TRBJ2-3; no definite D call. This CDR3 is 12 amino acids long. The germline V gene has CDR1 GTSNPN and CDR2 SVGIG (reference sequence). CDR3 DNA, as far as it was read: TGTGCCTGGAGTGACTCGAGAGAGACG. Amino acid sequence: CAWSDSRET. The full CDR3 sequence reads CAWSDSRETQYF.

This clone was seen repeatedly, ten times or more. Read data end 3 residues before the CDR3 end; the end is taken from the germline J gene. The gene calls are TRBV2 and TRBJ2-7; no reliable D call. The ends were cut back, 5 bases at V and 3 bases at J, with 11 bases in the middle. This CDR3 spans 13 amino acids. Germline CDR1 SNHLY, CDR2 FYNNEI. The CDR3 sequence is CASSKQIYYEQYF. Partial CDR3 DNA: TGTGCCAGCAGTAAACAGATATACTACGAG.

The sample holds many counts of this clone. From the germline J gene comes the end of the CDR3, since the read stops 3 residues before it. The V and J genes are TRBV2 and TRBJ2-6; TRBD1 is a possible D gene (5 bases). The CDR3 sequence is 16 residues long. Germline-derived CDR1 and CDR2 are SNHLY and FYNNEI. With 2 bases removed from V and 1 base from J, the gap between germline ends came to 9 bases. The CDR3 bases that were read are TGTGCCAGCAGTGAACAGGGTAAATCTGGGGCCAACGTC. Encoded protein: CASSEQGKSGANV. The CDR3 in full is CASSEQGKSGANVLTF.

Notes on this clone: With the read ending 3 residues before the CDR3 end, the germline J gene is used to fill in that end. The chain uses TRBV11-2 and TRBJ1-5; TRBD1 might be the D (6 bases). The germline CDR1 and CDR2 sequences are SGHAT and FQNNGV. V lost 5 bases, J lost 1 base, and 12 bases lay in between. The CDR3 has 15 amino acids. The CDR3 bases that were read are TGTGCCAGCAGCGCTCCAGGGGCAAGCAATCAGCCC. It specifies CASSAPGASNQP. The CDR3 as a whole reads CASSAPGASNQPQHF.

The sample holds many counts of this clone. The read falls 3 residues short of the CDR3 end, and the missing part is taken from the germline J gene. The chain is built from TRBV7-9 and TRBJ1-5; 8 nucleotides align to TRBD1. CDR3 size: 15 residues. Germline V lookup: CDR1 SEHNR, CDR2 FQNEAQ (reference sequence). After removal of 5 bases from V and 1 base from J, the junction contained 4 bases not matched to a gene. The CDR3 protein is CASSPRTGSNQPQHF. Incomplete CDR3 DNA: TGTGCCAGCAGCCCAAGGACAGGGAGCAATCAGCCC.

This clone appeared many times. The read terminates 3 residues ahead of where the CDR3 ends, so the germline J gene completes it. The chain uses TRBV2 and TRBJ1-1; D remains unclear. Deletions cut 7 bases from V and 6 bases from J, with 12 bases between. This CDR3 has 12 residues. Germline-derived CDR1 and CDR2 are SNHLY and FYNNEI. CDR3 bases read: TGTGCCAGCACAGTCTCCTTTGCTGAA. Its translation: CASTVSFAE. From start to end, the CDR3 is CASTVSFAEAFF.

This clone was detected many times. The DNA read from the CDR3 is TGTGCCAGCTCACTGGGGGCCGGGGATCCTGAG. Amino acid sequence: CASSLGAGDPE. Given in full, the CDR3 is CASSLGAGDPEQFF. The genes are TRBV18 and TRBJ2-1; a weak D match, TRBD1 (6 bases). The read terminates 3 residues before the CDR3 end, so the remaining end is supplied by the germline J gene. This CDR3 region has 14 residues. Germline assignment: CDR1 KGHSH and CDR2 LQKENI. The V end was cut by 4 bases, the J end by 9 bases, with 16 bases between.

This clone was seen at least ten times. Sequencing ends 3 residues short of the CDR3 end; the germline J gene provides the rest. The chain has TRBV20-1 and TRBJ2-3; D possibly corresponds to TRBD2 (6 bases). Germline V CDR1 and CDR2: DFQATT, SNEGSKA (reference sequence). V was pared by 4 bases and J by 0 bases, with 20 bases between. The CDR3 is 17 amino acids. This chain's CDR3 is CSATGARDSPSTDTQYF. Partial CDR3 DNA: TGCAGTGCTACTGGGGCGCGGGACTCCCCTAGCACAGATACG.

About this clone itself: At one boundary the junction diverges from the germline segment, which might be a read error. The sequence runs out 3 residues before the end of the CDR3; the remainder is reconstructed from the germline J gene. The sample carries other DNA sequences with the same CDR3. V and J are TRBV5-1 and TRBJ1-3; D gene uncertain. The CDR3 contains 14 residues. Germline V gene sequence: CDR1 SGHRS, CDR2 YFSETQ. CDR3 sequence reads: CASSLDSVGNTIYF. The sequenced part of the CDR3 DNA is TGCGCCAGCAGCTTGGACAGTGTTGGAAACACG.

This clone was observed a handful of times. The sequenced part of the CDR3 DNA is TGTGCCAGCAGCACCCAACTAACAGGGGACGATGAG. It is translated as CASSTQLTGDDE. The full CDR3 protein reads CASSTQLTGDDEQFF. This chain joins TRBV7-3 and TRBJ2-1; 7 bases agree with TRBD1. The read ends 3 residues before the CDR3 terminus; that terminus is restored from the germline J gene. CDR3 length equals 15 residues. Germline V gene lookup returns CDR1 SGHTA and CDR2 FQGTGA. Trimming removed 5 bases from V and 8 bases from J; junction bases left unmatched: 12.